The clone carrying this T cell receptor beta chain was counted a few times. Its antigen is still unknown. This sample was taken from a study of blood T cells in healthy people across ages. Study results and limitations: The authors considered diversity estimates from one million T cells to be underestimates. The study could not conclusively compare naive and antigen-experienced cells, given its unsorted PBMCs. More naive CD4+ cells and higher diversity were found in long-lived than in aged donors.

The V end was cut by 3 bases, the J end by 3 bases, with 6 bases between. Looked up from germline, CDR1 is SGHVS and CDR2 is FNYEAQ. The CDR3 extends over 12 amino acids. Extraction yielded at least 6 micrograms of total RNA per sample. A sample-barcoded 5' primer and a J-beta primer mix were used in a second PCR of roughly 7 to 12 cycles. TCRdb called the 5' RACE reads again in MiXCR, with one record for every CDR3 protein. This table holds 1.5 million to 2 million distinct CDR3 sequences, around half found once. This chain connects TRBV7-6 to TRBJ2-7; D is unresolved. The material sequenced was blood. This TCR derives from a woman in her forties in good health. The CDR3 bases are TGTGCCAGCAGCTTTCCCTTCTACGAGCAGTACTTC. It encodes CASSFPFYEQYF.